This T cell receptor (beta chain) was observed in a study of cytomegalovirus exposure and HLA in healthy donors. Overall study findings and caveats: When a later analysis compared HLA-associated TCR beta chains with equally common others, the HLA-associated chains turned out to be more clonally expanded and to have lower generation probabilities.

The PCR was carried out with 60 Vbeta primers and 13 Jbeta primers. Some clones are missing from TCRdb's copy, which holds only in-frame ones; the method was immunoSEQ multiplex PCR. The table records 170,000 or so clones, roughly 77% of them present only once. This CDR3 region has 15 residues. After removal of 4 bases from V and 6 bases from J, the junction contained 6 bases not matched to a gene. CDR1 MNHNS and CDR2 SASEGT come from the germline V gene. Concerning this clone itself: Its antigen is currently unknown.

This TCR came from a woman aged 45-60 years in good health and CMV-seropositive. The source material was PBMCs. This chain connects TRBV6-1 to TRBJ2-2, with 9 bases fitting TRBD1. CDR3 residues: CASSARTGVPGELFF. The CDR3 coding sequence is TGTGCCAGCAGTGCCAGGACAGGGGTACCCGGGGAGCTGTTTTTT.